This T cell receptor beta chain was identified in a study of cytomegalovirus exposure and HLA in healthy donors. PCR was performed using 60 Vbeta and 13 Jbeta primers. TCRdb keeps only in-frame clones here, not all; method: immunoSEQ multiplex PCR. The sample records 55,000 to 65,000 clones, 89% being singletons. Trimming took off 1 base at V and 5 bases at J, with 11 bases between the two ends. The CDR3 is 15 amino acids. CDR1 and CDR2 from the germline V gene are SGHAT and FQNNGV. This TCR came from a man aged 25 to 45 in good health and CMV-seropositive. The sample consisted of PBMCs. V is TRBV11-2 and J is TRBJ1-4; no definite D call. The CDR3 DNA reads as TGTGCCAGCAGCTTAGGCGGAGACTACAATGAAAAACTGTTTTTT. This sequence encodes CASSLGGDYNEKLFF.